This paragraph reports one TCR beta chain. Which antigen it targets is not known. Per-base qualities were not stored, and no clone one base away is much larger. Donors were a few dozen systemically healthy Caucasian individuals from Russia aged roughly 6 to 100 years. Around 10 milliliters of peripheral blood were collected from each donor into EDTA-treated Vacutainer tubes. Ficoll-Paque density-gradient centrifugation was used to isolate PBMCs, with at least 7 million per sample. Trizol reagent was used to extract total RNA from PBMCs, with at least 5 micrograms per sample. For every donor, flow cytometry on a PBMC aliquot measured the percentage of naive CD45RAhigh/CD27high T cells. The source of the sample is a study of blood T cells in healthy people across ages (dated by TCRdb to between 2014 and 2017). A note on the overall study: In model experiments, template switching captured about one uniquely barcoded TCR beta cDNA molecule for every two T cells. To track age-related changes in TCR beta repertoire diversity, the study relied on deep sequencing normalized with unique cDNA molecular identifiers. Donors were grouped into four age groups: young (average 16 years), middle-aged (39), aged (62) and long-lived (approximately 78). Donors of different ages were randomly distributed across sequencing lanes to avoid experimental bias. The study analyzed two additional independent replicas of 1 million unique cDNA reads from the same blood draw for two donors, one aged 18 to 30 and one aged 80 or older.

The library was built by means of 5' RACE. The run used an Illumina HiSeq 2500. A second PCR of about 6 to 11 cycles was run with a J-beta primer mix and a sample-barcoded 5' primer. Each TCR beta cDNA molecule received a unique molecular identifier from a template-switch 5' adaptor carrying 12 random nucleotides. At least 2.5 million CDR3-containing paired-end reads were obtained from each sample. First-strand cDNA synthesis was performed from all RNA using the Mint cDNA synthesis kit, with priming by a TRBC-specific oligonucleotide. Following uracil-DNA glycosylase treatment, a first 18-cycle PCR with universal primers M1SS and BC2_uni_R was performed on all cDNA. The paper's data handling went like this. Normalization of each sample was performed by random selection of 1 million high-quality reads, each carrying a distinct molecular identifier. Reads with shared molecular identifiers were discarded instead of being binned into consensus sequences. MiTCR, set to a Q25 quality threshold and the strictest error-elimination algorithm, was used for CDR3 identification, clonotype clustering and error correction. Lower-bound total TCR beta diversity was estimated with a nonparametric unseen species model using Euler transformation. The public reads were reprocessed in TCRdb via fastp at Q25 and MiXCR, keeping in-frame beta chains. Identical CDR3 protein sequences are pooled into one entry, listed with their most common genes and DNA. TCRdb assigned the V and J calls; the authors' analysis was not used. This sample lists 650,000 to 1,000,000 distinct CDR3 sequences; roughly 40% were detected once. The ten largest clones capture under 15% of the sample.

Study-wide conclusions, independent of this receptor: Total diversity estimates from one million sequenced T cells were considered lower bounds and underestimates. Donor CMV infection status was unknown, potentially confounding age-related changes in expanded clonotypes. A strong correlation was found between observed TCR beta diversity and the percentage of naive T cells measured by flow cytometry. As age increased, observed TCR beta diversity per million T cells dropped in a roughly linear way, and a significant reduction was already evident by age 40. Conclusive comparison of naive and antigen-experienced compartments was prevented by the profiling of bulk unsorted PBMCs. The long-lived group showed more naive CD4+ T cells, fewer expanded clones and increased TCR diversity than the aged group, suggesting age selection.

Trimming removed 10 bases from V and 6 bases from J; the gene matches leave 9 bases unexplained. The CDR3 measures 14 amino acids from cysteine to phenylalanine. Of the read, only the CDR3 DNA is kept; its 42 bases are in frame from base 1. The germline V gene supplies CDR1 MDHEN and CDR2 SYDVKM. The V and J segments used are TRBV28 and TRBJ2-4, with 10 middle bases fitting TRBD1. The sequence came from a man younger than 35 in good health. Material: blood. The DNA sequence follows: TGTGCCAACAGCACTGGGGACAGGGGAAACATTCAGTACTTC. Its translation reads: CANSTGDRGNIQYF.